The next 29 T cell receptor beta chains were all read from a single sample in a study of T cells in Graves' hyperthyroidism and ophthalmopathy. Authors of the study amplified TCR beta CDR3 regions from RNA transcripts. The HTBI primer set served for first-round RT-PCR of the TCR CDR3. TCRdb ran MiXCR on the multiplex PCR reads and lists one entry per CDR3 protein. In the table there are roughly 600,000 distinct CDR3 sequences, about 15% of which are singletons. The material sequenced was blood. The source is a woman aged 45 to 65 with Graves' ophthalmopathy.

The chain couples TRBV6-1 to TRBJ2-1; D unresolved. The CDR3 totals 13 residues. Germline lookup yields CDR1 MNHNS and CDR2 SASEGT. Trimming left V 11 bases short and J 6 bases short, with 17 bases between. This CDR3 is CAGRHHRANEQFF. The CDR3 coding sequence is TGTGCCGGCCGGCACCACCGGGCCAATGAGCAGTTCTTC.

About this clonotype itself: A much more abundant neighbour one base away suggests this may be a read error. The missing conserved phenylalanine or tryptophan at the end of this CDR3 makes a read error likely. The genes are TRBV28 and TRBJ1-1, with a possible D match to TRBD1 (5 bases). This CDR3 has 14 residues. The V and J ends lost 2 bases and 6 bases respectively, with 13 bases between them. CDR1 is MDHEN and CDR2 is SYDVKM in the germline V gene. The CDR3 nucleotides are TGTGCCAGCAGTTTAATAAGCAGGGCGGCTGAAGCTTTCCTT. The encoded protein is CASSLISRAAEAFL.

Many counts were recorded for this clonotype. The chain couples TRBV7-9 to TRBJ2-1; TRBD2 is a possible D gene (5 bases). Germline V gene sequence: CDR1 SEHNR, CDR2 FQNEAQ (reference sequence). This CDR3 has 15 residues. V was cut by 5 bases and J by 8 bases, with 19 bases left in between. CDR3 amino acids: CASSTLWEKVHEQFF. As DNA, the CDR3 is TGTGCCAGCAGCACCTTATGGGAGAAAGTCCATGAGCAGTTCTTC.

This clonotype was found once. The chain couples TRBV10-3 to TRBJ1-1; a weak D match, TRBD1 (6 bases). The V and J ends lost 5 bases and 1 base respectively, with 14 bases between them. This CDR3 is 15 amino acids long. CDR1 and CDR2 from the germline V gene are ENHRY and SYGVKD. In nucleotides, the CDR3 is TGTGCCATCAGTACTCGGACAGCCAAGAACACTGAAGCTTTCTTT. This encodes CAISTRTAKNTEAFF.

This clonotype was counted ten times or more. The chain joins TRBV27 to TRBJ2-7, with 9 bases aligning to TRBD1. The CDR3 has 16 amino acids. Germline V gene lookup returns CDR1 MNHEY and CDR2 SMNVEV (reference sequence). V gave up 5 bases and J gave up 5 bases; unmatched junction bases: 13. In nucleotides, the CDR3 is TGTGCCAGCAGTCCCAGGGGACAGGGTGTTTGGGACGAGCAGTACTTC. Encoded protein: CASSPRGQGVWDEQYF.

This clonotype has only a few counts. The J gene is TRBJ2-2, the V gene TRBV7-3; 8 bases are shared with TRBD2. The V gene's germline CDR1 is SGHTA and CDR2 FQGTGA. The length of the CDR3 is 15 residues. V was clipped by 5 bases and J by 5 bases; unmatched bases: 7. DNA of the CDR3: TGTGCCAGCAGCGTCCAGCGGGAGCGGACCGGGGAGCTGTTTTTT. Translating it yields CASSVQRERTGELFF.

The CDR3 DNA sequence: TGTGCCAGCCACCGGACTAGCGGGAATTACTACGAGCAGTACTTC. It yields the protein CASHRTSGNYYEQYF. This rearrangement joins TRBV27 to TRBJ2-7, with 12 positions matching TRBD2. Trimming cost V 8 bases and J 3 bases; bases outside gene matches: 8. The CDR3 covers 15 residues. Germline V gives CDR1 MNHEY, CDR2 SMNVEV (reference sequence).

This clonotype was picked up many times. The chain carries TRBV3-1 and TRBJ2-2; the D call may be TRBD1 or TRBD2 (7 bases each). In germline, CDR1 is LGHDT, CDR2 YNNKEL (reference sequence). The CDR3 runs to 15 residues. Trimming cost V 4 bases and J 7 bases, with 16 bases left between them. The DNA of the CDR3 is TGTGCCAGCAGCCTGCGACAGGGAGGGAACGGGGAGCTGTTTTTT. Residues: CASSLRQGGNGELFF.

The rearrangement uses TRBV28 and TRBJ2-7; 7 nucleotides line up with TRBD2. The CDR3 is made up of 17 amino acids. Per the germline V gene, CDR1 is MDHEN and CDR2 is SYDVKM. J lost 4 bases, V lost 6 bases, and 18 bases had no gene match. The CDR3 is CASSLTPRGTITYEQYF. The CDR3 nucleotides are TGTGCCAGCAGCTTGACCCCCCGGGGGACTATCACGTACGAGCAGTACTTC.

This clonotype was picked up a small number of times. As DNA, the CDR3 is TGCGCCAGCAGGGTAGGACAGGGGAATTCCTTCTCCTACGAGCAGTACTTC. Protein product: CASRVGQGNSFSYEQYF. V gene TRBV5-1 combines with J gene TRBJ2-7; 9 bases line up with TRBD1. This CDR3 spans 17 amino acids. The germline gives CDR1 SGHRS, CDR2 YFSETQ. V shed 5 bases and J 0 bases; nucleotides not matched to a gene: 12.

This clonotype has a count of ten or more. The chain has TRBV7-6 and TRBJ2-2; no definite D call. The CDR3 contains 14 residues. V was shortened by 0 bases and J by 4 bases, with 6 bases between the two germline ends. The V gene's germline CDR1 is SGHVS and CDR2 FNYEAQ. The CDR3 sequence is CASSLALFTGELFF. CDR3 in DNA: TGTGCCAGCAGCTTAGCTCTCTTCACCGGGGAGCTGTTTTTT.

This clonotype was detected only a few times. The chain links TRBV29-1 to TRBJ1-2; no firm D call. V lost 7 bases and J 1 base, leaving 13 bases between the germline ends. The germline V gene encodes CDR1 SQVTM and CDR2 ANQGSEA. The CDR3 has 13 residues. This chain's CDR3 is CSGSTRDNYGYTF. CDR3 DNA sequence: TGCAGCGGATCGACAAGGGATAACTATGGCTACACCTTC.

The chain carries TRBV24-1 and TRBJ2-5; 14 positions match TRBD2. Trimming removed 0 bases from V and 4 bases from J; junction bases left unmatched: 15. Germline lookup yields CDR1 KGHDR and CDR2 SFDVKD. The CDR3 loop spans 21 amino acids. CDR3: CATSDLKSGTSGRPLVETQYF. The DNA for the CDR3 is TGTGCCACCAGTGATTTGAAGTCCGGGACTAGCGGGAGACCCCTGGTAGAGACCCAGTACTTC.

The chain joins TRBV7-6 to TRBJ1-4; TRBD1 aligns across 7 bases. The germline gives CDR1 SGHVS, CDR2 FNYEAQ. The length of the CDR3 is 17 residues. The V segment lost 1 base and the J segment 1 base; nucleotides outside the gene matches: 6. The CDR3 region is CASSLVRQGQTNEKLFF. In DNA form, the CDR3 reads TGTGCCAGCAGCTTAGTAAGACAGGGACAAACTAATGAAAAACTGTTTTTT.

This clonotype was found many times. The chain recombines TRBV12-3 or TRBV12-4 with TRBJ2-1; TRBD2 matches at 14 bases. The CDR3 totals 17 residues. The V and J ends lost 5 bases and 7 bases, in that order; junction bases with no gene match: 10. The CDR3 DNA reads TGTGCCAGCAGTCCCGCCCTAGGACTAGCGGGAGGTAATGAGCAGTTCTTC. It codes for CASSPALGLAGGNEQFF.

This clonotype was detected many times. The CDR3 spells CASSWAGYGYTF. CDR3 DNA: TGTGCCAGCAGTTGGGCTGGGTATGGCTACACCTTC. The rearrangement uses TRBV28 and TRBJ1-2; D ambiguous. Trimming took off 4 bases at V and 5 bases at J, with 8 bases between the two ends. CDR3 length: 12 residues. From germline, CDR1 is MDHEN and CDR2 SYDVKM.

This clonotype was seen ten or more times. The genes are TRBV27 and TRBJ2-5, with 7 bases aligning to TRBD1. This CDR3 has 15 residues. J was trimmed by 1 base and V by 6 bases; bases with no gene match: 8. Germline assignment: CDR1 MNHEY and CDR2 SMNVEV (reference sequence). CDR3 sequence reads: CASSSAYRGQETQYF. The CDR3 bases are TGTGCCAGCAGCTCGGCCTACAGGGGCCAAGAGACCCAGTACTTC.

The V and J genes are TRBV6-5 and TRBJ2-7; D is undetermined. V lost 0 bases and J lost 5, with 8 bases in between. The germline CDR1 and CDR2 sequences are MNHEY and SVGAGI. The CDR3 is 13 amino acids. CDR3 residues: CASSYSSGDEQYF. The CDR3 DNA reads TGTGCCAGCAGTTACTCGAGTGGGGACGAGCAGTACTTC.

This clonotype was detected a few times. The V and J genes are TRBV30 and TRBJ1-2; a weak D match, TRBD1 (6 bases). This CDR3 has 16 residues. Trimming took off 7 bases at V and 3 bases at J, with 24 bases between the two ends. The germline V gene has CDR1 GTSNPN and CDR2 SVGIG (reference sequence). The CDR3: CASAGAGSRWDYGYTF. CDR3 bases: TGTGCCTCCGCAGGGGCGGGCTCTCGGTGGGACTATGGCTACACCTTC.

This clonotype was observed many times. V gene TRBV28 combines with J gene TRBJ1-1, with D maybe TRBD1 (5 bases). The CDR3 is 16 residues long. V lost 3 bases, J lost 1 base, and 15 bases lay in between. Germline CDR1 and CDR2: MDHEN and SYDVKM. The CDR3 is CASSFLDRQRNTEAFF. The CDR3 bases are TGTGCCAGCAGTTTTCTGGATAGACAGAGGAACACTGAAGCTTTCTTT.

This clonotype was counted at least ten times. The V and J genes are TRBV27 and TRBJ1-5, with 10 positions matching TRBD1. This CDR3 has 16 residues. V lost 0 bases to trimming and J lost 7 bases; unmatched junction nucleotides: 6. Looked up from germline, CDR1 is MNHEY and CDR2 is SMNVEV (reference sequence). This CDR3 reads CASSLSRQGARQPQHF. Here the CDR3 DNA reads TGTGCCAGCAGTTTATCAAGACAGGGGGCGAGACAGCCCCAGCATTTT.

The sample holds many counts of this clonotype. The chain has TRBV7-9 and TRBJ1-1; 9 positions agree with TRBD1. There are 15 residues in the CDR3. Trimming cost V 5 bases and J 5 bases; bases outside gene matches: 9. Germline V gene sequence: CDR1 SEHNR, CDR2 FQNEAQ (reference sequence). CDR3 in DNA: TGTGCCAGCAGCAAAAACAGGGGGCTAGAGACTGAAGCTTTCTTT. It yields the protein CASSKNRGLETEAFF.

This clonotype was detected many times. The CDR3 sequence is CASSRDSSFNSPLHF. DNA of the CDR3: TGTGCCAGCAGCCGCGACAGCAGCTTTAATTCACCCCTCCACTTT. The chain employs TRBV3-1 and TRBJ1-6, with a possible D match to TRBD1 (5 bases). The CDR3 consists of 15 residues. Germline assignment: CDR1 LGHDT and CDR2 YNNKEL (reference sequence). V was pared by 4 bases and J by 6 bases, with 13 bases between.

This clonotype has at least ten counts. The chain carries TRBV6-1 and TRBJ1-1, with 8 bases that match TRBD1. This CDR3 comprises 14 residues. Losses at the gene ends were 7 bases for V and 0 bases for J; bases not matched to a gene: 4. CDR1 and CDR2 from the germline V gene are MNHNS and SASEGT. In DNA form, the CDR3 reads TGTGCCAGCACTTGGACAGGGATGAACACTGAAGCTTTCTTT. Its translation: CASTWTGMNTEAFF.

In this sample, this clonotype turned up a few times. V is TRBV27 and J is TRBJ1-6, with D uncertain. V shed 7 bases and J shed 0 bases, with 10 bases lying between them. The germline CDR1 and CDR2 sequences are MNHEY and SMNVEV (reference sequence). This CDR3 is 15 amino acids long. The CDR3 coding sequence is TGTGCCAGCACCTTAGACTTCTCCTATAATTCACCCCTCCACTTT. Translation gives CASTLDFSYNSPLHF.

This clonotype has at least ten counts. DNA for the CDR3: TGCAGTGCCTTTGACTTGACCGACGAGACCCAGTACTTC. It is translated as CSAFDLTDETQYF. This rearrangement joins TRBV20-1 to TRBJ2-5; unclear D gene. Trimming took 6 bases from V and 5 from J, leaving 16 bases between them. The germline CDR1 and CDR2 sequences are DFQATT and SNEGSKA (reference sequence). The CDR3 consists of 13 residues.

This clonotype was seen at least ten times. The CDR3 is CASKGGALYGYTF. CDR3 bases: TGTGCCAGCAAAGGCGGCGCCCTCTATGGCTACACCTTC. This chain links TRBV28 with TRBJ1-2; D gene unclear. The CDR3 extends over 13 amino acids. Per germline, CDR1 MDHEN and CDR2 SYDVKM. V was clipped by 7 bases and J by 4 bases, with 13 bases between them.

Many counts were recorded for this clonotype. The J gene is TRBJ2-1, the V gene TRBV20-1; D is ambiguous. Trimming took off 0 bases at V and 1 base at J, with 13 bases between the two ends. Germline V gives CDR1 DFQATT, CDR2 SNEGSKA (reference sequence). The CDR3 runs to 16 residues. The CDR3 is CSAREGLGRSYNEQFF. CDR3 coding DNA: TGCAGTGCTAGAGAAGGGTTAGGGCGGTCCTACAATGAGCAGTTCTTC.

The sample holds a few counts of this clonotype. The junction and the germline gene differ at one end; a read error may be behind it. The gene calls are TRBV7-7 and TRBJ2-3; the D gene could be TRBD1 or TRBD2 (5 bases each). The CDR3 sequence is 13 residues long. The germline CDR1 and CDR2 sequences are SSHAT and FNYEAQ (reference sequence). CDR3 in amino acids: CASSQGVGDTQYF. The CDR3 DNA follows: TGTGCTAGCAGCCAGGGAGTGGGGGATACGCAGTATTTT.